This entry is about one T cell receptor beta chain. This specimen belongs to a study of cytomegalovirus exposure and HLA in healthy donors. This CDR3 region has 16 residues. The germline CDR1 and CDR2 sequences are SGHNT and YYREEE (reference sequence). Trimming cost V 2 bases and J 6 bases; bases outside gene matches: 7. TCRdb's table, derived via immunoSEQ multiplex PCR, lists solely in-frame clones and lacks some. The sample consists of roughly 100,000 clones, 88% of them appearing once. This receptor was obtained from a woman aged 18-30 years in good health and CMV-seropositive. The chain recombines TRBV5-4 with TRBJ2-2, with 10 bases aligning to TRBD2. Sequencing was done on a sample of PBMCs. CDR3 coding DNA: TGTGCCAGCAGCTTCACCAGCGGGGGGGCCCCCGGGGAGCTGTTTTTT. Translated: CASSFTSGGAPGELFF. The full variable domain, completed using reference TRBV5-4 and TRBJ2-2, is ETGVTQSPTHLIKTRGQQVTLRCSSQSGHNTVSWYQQALGQGPQFIFQYYREEENGRGNFPPRFSGLQFPNYSSELNVNALELDDSALYLCASSFTSGGAPGELFFGEGSRLTVL.